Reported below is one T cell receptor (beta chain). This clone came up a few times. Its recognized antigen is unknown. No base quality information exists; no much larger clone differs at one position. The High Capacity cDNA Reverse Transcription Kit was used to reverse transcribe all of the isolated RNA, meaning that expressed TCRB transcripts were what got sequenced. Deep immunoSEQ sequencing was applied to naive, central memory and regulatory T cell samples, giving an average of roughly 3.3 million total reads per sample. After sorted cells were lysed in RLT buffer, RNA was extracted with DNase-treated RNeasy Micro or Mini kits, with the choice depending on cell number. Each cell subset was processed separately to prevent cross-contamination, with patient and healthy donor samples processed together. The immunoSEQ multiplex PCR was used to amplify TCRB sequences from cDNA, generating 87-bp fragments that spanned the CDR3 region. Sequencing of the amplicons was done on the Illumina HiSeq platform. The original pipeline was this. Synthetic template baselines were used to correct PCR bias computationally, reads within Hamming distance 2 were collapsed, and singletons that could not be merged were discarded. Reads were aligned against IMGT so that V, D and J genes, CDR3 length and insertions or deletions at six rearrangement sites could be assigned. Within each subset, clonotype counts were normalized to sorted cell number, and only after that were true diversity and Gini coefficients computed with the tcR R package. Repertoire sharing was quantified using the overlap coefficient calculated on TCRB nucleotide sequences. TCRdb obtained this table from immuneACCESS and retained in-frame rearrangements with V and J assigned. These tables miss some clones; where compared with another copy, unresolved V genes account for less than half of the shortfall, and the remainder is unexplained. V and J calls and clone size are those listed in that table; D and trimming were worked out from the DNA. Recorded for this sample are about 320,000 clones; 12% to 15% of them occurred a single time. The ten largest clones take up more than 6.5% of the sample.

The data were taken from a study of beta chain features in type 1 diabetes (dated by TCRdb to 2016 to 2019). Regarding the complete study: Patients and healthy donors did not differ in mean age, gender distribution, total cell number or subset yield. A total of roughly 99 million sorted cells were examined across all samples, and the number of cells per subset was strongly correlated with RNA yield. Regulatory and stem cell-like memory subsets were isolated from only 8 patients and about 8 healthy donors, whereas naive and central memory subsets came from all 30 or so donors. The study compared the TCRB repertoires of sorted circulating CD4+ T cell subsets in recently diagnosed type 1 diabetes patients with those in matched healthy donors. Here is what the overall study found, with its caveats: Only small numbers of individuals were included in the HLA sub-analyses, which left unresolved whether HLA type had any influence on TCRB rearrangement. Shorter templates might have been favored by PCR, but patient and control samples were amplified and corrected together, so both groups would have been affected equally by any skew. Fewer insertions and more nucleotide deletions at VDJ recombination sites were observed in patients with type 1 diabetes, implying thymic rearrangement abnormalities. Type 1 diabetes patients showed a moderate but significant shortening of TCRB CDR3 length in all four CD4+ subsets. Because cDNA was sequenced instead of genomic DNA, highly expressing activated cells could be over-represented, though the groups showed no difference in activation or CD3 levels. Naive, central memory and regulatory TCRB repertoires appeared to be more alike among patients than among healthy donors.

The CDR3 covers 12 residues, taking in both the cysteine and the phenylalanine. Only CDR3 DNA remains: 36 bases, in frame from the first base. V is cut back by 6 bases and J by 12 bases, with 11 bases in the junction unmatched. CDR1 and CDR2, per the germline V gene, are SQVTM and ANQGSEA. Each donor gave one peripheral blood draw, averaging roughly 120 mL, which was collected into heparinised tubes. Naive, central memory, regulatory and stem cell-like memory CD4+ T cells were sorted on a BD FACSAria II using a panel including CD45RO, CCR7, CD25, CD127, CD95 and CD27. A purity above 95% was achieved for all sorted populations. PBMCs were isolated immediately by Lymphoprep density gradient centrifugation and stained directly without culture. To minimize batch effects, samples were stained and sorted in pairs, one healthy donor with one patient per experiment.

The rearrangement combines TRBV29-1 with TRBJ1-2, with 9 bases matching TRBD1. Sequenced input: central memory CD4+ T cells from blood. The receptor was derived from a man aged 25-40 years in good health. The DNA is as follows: TGCAGCGTCTTAGACAGGGGGGACGGAGACACCTTC. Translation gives CSVLDRGDGDTF. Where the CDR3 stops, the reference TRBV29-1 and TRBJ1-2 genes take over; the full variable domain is SAVISQKPSRDICQRGTSLTIQCQVDSQVTMMFWYRQQPGQSLTLIATANQGSEATYESGFVIDKFPISRPNLTFSTLTVSNMSPEDSSIYLCSVLDRGDGDTFGSGTRLTVV.